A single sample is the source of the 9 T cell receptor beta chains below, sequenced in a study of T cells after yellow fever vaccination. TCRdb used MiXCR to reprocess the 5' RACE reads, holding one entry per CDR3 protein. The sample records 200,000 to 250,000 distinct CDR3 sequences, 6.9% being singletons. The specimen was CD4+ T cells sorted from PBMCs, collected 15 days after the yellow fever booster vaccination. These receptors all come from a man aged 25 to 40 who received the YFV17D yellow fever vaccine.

CDR3 DNA sequence: TGTGCCAGTAAGGGACAGGTGAACACTGAAGCTTTCTTT. Translated: CASKGQVNTEAFF. V and J are TRBV19 and TRBJ1-1; 8 positions match TRBD1. The CDR3 runs 13 residues. V gave up 7 bases and J gave up 0 bases; unmatched junction bases: 1. Per germline, CDR1 LNHDA and CDR2 SQIVND (reference sequence).

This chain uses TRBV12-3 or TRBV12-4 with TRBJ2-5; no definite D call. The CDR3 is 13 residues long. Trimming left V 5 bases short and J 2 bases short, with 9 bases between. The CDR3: CASSKTTQETQYF. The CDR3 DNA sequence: TGTGCCAGCAGTAAGACAACGCAAGAGACCCAGTACTTC.

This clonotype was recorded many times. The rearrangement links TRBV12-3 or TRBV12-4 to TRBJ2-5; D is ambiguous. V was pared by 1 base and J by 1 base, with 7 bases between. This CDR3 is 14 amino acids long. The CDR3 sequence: CASSLGGFQETQYF. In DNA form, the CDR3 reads TGTGCCAGCAGTTTAGGCGGATTCCAAGAGACCCAGTACTTC.

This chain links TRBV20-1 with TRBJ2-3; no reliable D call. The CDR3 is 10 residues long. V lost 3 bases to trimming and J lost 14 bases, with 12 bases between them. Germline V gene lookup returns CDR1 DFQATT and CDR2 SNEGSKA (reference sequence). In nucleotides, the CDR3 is TGCAGTGCTAGCGGGCGTGTAGGGTATTTT. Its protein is CSASGRVGYF.

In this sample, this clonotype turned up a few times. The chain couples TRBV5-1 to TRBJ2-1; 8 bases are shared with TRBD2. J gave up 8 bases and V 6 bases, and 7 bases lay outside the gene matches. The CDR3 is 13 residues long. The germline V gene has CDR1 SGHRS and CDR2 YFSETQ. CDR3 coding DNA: TGCGCCAGCACACCGGGGGGGCCCTATGAGCAGTTCTTC. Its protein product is CASTPGGPYEQFF.

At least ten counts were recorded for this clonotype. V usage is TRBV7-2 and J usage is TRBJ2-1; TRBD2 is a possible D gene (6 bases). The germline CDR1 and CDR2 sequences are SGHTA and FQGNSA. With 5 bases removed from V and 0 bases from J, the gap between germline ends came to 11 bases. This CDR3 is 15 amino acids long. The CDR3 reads CASSLVTSSYNEQFF. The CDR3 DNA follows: TGTGCCAGCAGCCTAGTGACTAGCTCCTACAATGAGCAGTTCTTC.

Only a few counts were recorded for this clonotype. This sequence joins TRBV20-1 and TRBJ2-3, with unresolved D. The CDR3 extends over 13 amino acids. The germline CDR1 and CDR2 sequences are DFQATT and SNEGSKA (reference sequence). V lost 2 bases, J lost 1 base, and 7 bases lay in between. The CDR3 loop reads CSARWSGTDTQYF. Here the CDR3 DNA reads TGCAGTGCTAGATGGTCTGGCACAGATACGCAGTATTTT.

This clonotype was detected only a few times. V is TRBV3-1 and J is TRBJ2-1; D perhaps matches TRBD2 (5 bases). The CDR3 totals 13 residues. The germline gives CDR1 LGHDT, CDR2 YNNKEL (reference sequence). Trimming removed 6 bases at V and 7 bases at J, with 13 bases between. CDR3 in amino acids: CASSGPGLNEQFF. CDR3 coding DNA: TGTGCCAGCAGTGGTCCGGGATTAAATGAGCAGTTCTTC.

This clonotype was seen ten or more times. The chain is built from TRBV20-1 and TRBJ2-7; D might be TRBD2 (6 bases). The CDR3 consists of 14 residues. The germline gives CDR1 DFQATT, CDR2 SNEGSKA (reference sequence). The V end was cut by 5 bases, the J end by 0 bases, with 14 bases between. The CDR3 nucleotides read TGCAGTGCTGCTCCGGGGACTTCCTCCTACGAGCAGTACTTC. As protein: CSAAPGTSSYEQYF.